In this sample, the clone carrying this T cell receptor beta chain turned up many times. The CDR3 length is 12 residues. The V and J ends lost 3 bases and 2 bases respectively, with 4 bases between them. This specimen belongs to a study of human T cells and chemical hapten exposure. Specified time point: patch test 3, about 24 weeks after DPC sensitization. Treatment defined: therapeutic diphenylcyclopropenone sensitization with weekly scalp DPC. Blood draws came first, before each patch test. Total RNA extraction was carried out from unfractionated whole blood. TCRdb reprocessed the RACE reads via MiXCR and lists one record per CDR3 protein. In the table there are 130,000 or so distinct CDR3 sequences, around 11% of which are singletons.

This rearrangement joins TRBV12-3 or TRBV12-4 to TRBJ1-1; the D is unclear. The TCR comes from a woman aged 45-65 years with alopecia areata. Some clones in this sample may be carry-over from other donors' samples. The sequencing here drew on whole blood, taken in connection with sensitization to the hapten diphenylcyclopropenone (DPC). CDR3 amino acids: CASSFPNTEAFF. The CDR3 DNA follows: TGTGCCAGCAGTTTCCCCAACACTGAAGCTTTCTTT.